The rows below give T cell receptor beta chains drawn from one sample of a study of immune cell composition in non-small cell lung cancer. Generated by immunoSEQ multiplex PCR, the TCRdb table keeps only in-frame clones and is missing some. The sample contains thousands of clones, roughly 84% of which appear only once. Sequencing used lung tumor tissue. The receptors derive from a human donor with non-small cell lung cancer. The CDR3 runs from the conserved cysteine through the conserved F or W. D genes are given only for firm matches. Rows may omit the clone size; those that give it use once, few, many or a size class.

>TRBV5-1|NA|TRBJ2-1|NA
TGCGCCAGCAGCTTTGGGGGGACCTACAATGAGCAGTTCTTC
CASSFGGTYNEQFF
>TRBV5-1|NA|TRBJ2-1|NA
TGCGCCAGCAGCCCTCCGGTGGCAGGGGATCCCGATGAGCAGTTCTTC
CASSPPVAGDPDEQFF
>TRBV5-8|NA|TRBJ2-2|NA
TGTGCCAGCAGCCGAACAGGATTAAACACCGGGGAGCTGTTTTTT
CASSRTGLNTGELFF
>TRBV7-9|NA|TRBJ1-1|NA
TGTGCCAGCAGCAGGGGGAACACTGAAGCTTTCTTT
CASSRGNTEAFF
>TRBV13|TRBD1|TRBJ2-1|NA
TGTGCCAGCAGTAAAAGGGACAGGGCCTACAATGAGCAGTTCTTC
CASSKRDRAYNEQFF
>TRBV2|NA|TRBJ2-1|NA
TGTGCCAGCAGACTCGAGGGGGACGGGCAGTTCTTC
CASRLEGDGQFF
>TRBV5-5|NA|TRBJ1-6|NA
TGTGCCAGCAGCTTGGAGGTGGGGCGTACCTATAATTCACCCCTCCACTTT
CASSLEVGRTYNSPLHF
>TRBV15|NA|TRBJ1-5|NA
TGTGCCACCAGCCGAGCTCTAGGGGAGGCTCAGCCCCAGCATTTT
CATSRALGEAQPQHF
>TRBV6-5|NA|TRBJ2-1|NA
TGTGCCACCCGACCGCGGGCAGGCCTCAATGAGCAGTTCTTC
CATRPRAGLNEQFF
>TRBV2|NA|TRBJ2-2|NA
TGTGCCAGCAGTGTGAGGCAGGGCAACACCGGGGAGCTGTTTTTT
CASSVRQGNTGELFF
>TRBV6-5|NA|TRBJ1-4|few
TGTGCCAGCAGTTATAGACCGGGGGCAACTAATGAAAAACTGTTTTTT
CASSYRPGATNEKLFF
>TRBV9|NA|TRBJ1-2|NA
TGTGCCAGCAGCGTAGTTGGGGCTTTTAACTATGGCTACACCTTC
CASSVVGAFNYGYTF
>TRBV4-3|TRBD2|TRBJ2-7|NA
TGCGCCAGCAGCTTGGGGACTAGCCCAACCTACGAGCAGTACTTC
CASSLGTSPTYEQYF
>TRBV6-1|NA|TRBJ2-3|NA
TGTGCCAGCACCGGGGGGCCGGCTAGCACAGATACGCAGTATTTT
CASTGGPASTDTQYF
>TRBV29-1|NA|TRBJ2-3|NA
TGCAGCGTTGAAGAGGGCCCCACAGATACGCAGTATTTT
CSVEEGPTDTQYF
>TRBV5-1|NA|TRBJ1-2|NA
TGCGCCAGCAGCTTGGGTCCGAACTATGGCTACACCTTC
CASSLGPNYGYTF
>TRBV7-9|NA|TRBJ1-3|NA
TGTGCCAGCAGCTTGATGGGGGGGACCTCTAGAAACACCATATATTTT
CASSLMGGTSRNTIYF
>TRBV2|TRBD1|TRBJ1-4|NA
TGTGCCAGCAGTGGGGACAGCAATGAAAAACTGTTTTTT
CASSGDSNEKLFF
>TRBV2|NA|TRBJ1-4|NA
TGTGCCAGCAGTGAAACGTCGGCTAATGAAAAACTGTTTTTT
CASSETSANEKLFF
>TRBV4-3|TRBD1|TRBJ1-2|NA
TGCGCCAGCAGCCCGGGACAGGGGACATCGTACTATGGCTACACCTTC
CASSPGQGTSYYGYTF
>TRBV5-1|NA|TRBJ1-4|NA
TGCGCCAGCAGCTTGGCACTAACCAGGGGTAATGAAAAACTGTTTTTT
CASSLALTRGNEKLFF
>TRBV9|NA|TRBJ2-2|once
TGTGCCAGCAGCGTTAGGAGTTCCTTCACCGGGGAGCTGTTTTTT
CASSVRSSFTGELFF
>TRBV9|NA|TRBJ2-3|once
TGTGCCAGCAGCGTAGGTGTGAGCGGCACAGATACGCAGTATTTT
CASSVGVSGTDTQYF
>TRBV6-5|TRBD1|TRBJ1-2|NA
TGTGCCAGCGGGACAGAGACCTACACCTTC
CASGTETYTF
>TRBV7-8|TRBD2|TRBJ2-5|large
TGTGCCAGCAGCTCCCAAGCGGGGCGCCAAGAGACCCAGTACTTC
CASSSQAGRQETQYF
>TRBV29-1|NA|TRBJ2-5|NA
TGCAGCTCACGAGGCAACACCCAAGAGACCCAGTACTTC
CSSRGNTQETQYF
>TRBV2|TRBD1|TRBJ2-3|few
TGTGCCAGCAGTGTCCCCAAGACGGGACAGCTTAGCACAGATACGCAGTATTTT
CASSVPKTGQLSTDTQYF
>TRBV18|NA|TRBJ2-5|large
TGTGCCAGCTCACTGACGGAGAAAGAGACCCAGTACTTC
CASSLTEKETQYF
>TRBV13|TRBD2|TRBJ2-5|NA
TGTGCCAGCAGCTTAGGCCGGGGGGTTCGTTCCGAGACCCAGTACTTC
CASSLGRGVRSETQYF
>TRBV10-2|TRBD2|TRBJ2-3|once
TGCGCCAGCAGAGTGGGACTAGCGGTGGGAGATACGCAGTATTTT
CASRVGLAVGDTQYF
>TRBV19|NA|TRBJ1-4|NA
TGTGCCAGTAGTATAGCCATAACAGGGTTCCGGGAAAAACTGTTTTTT
CASSIAITGFREKLFF
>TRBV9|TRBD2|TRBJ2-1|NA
TGTGCCAGCAGCGTATCTAGCGGGGAAACACCGGGTTGGGGTGAGCAGTTCTTC
CASSVSSGETPGWGEQFF